The rows below give T cell receptor beta chains drawn from one sample of a study of cytomegalovirus exposure and HLA in healthy donors. Clones were sequenced by immunoSEQ multiplex PCR, and TCRdb holds only the in-frame ones, with some missing. The sample records 97,000 or so clones, less than 90% being singletons. Sequencing was done on a sample of PBMCs. These receptors all come from a man younger than 35 in good health and CMV-seropositive. Both conserved end residues are part of each CDR3. Each record gives: V gene, J gene, clone size, D gene, CDR3 protein, CDR3 DNA. D genes are given only for firm matches. The size entry is marked missing in some rows and otherwise reads once, few, many or a size class.

>TRBV15|TRBJ2-7|once|TRBD2
CATSPRELPYEQYF
TGTGCCACCAGCCCGCGGGAGTTGCCCTACGAGCAGTACTTC
>TRBV7-9|TRBJ2-7|NA|NA
CASRDVRTKVHEQYF
TGTGCCAGCAGGGATGTCAGGACTAAGGTCCACGAGCAGTACTTC
>TRBV6-5|TRBJ2-1|NA|TRBD2
CASRGLAGGHEQFF
TGTGCCAGCAGGGGACTAGCGGGAGGGCATGAGCAGTTCTTC
>TRBV6-1|TRBJ2-5|NA|NA
CASSASTSFETQYF
TGTGCCAGCAGTGCCAGCACTAGTTTTGAGACCCAGTACTTC
>TRBV28|TRBJ1-2|NA|TRBD1
CASSFQGQGHGYTF
TGTGCCAGCAGTTTTCAGGGACAGGGGCATGGCTACACCTTC
>TRBV25-1|TRBJ2-1|NA|NA
CASSDMAEYNEQFF
TGTGCCAGCAGTGACATGGCGGAGTACAATGAGCAGTTCTTC
>TRBV14|TRBJ2-3|NA|TRBD2
CASSQLLAGGLTDTQYF
TGTGCCAGCAGCCAGCTACTAGCGGGAGGGCTCACAGATACGCAGTATTTT
>TRBV18|TRBJ2-6|NA|NA
CASSSQGTGANVLTF
TGTGCCAGCTCATCCCAGGGAACTGGGGCCAACGTCCTGACTTTC
>TRBV6-5|TRBJ2-7|NA|TRBD1
CASSSSDRAHEQYF
TGTGCCAGCAGTTCGTCCGACAGGGCCCACGAGCAGTACTTC
>TRBV5-1|TRBJ1-5|NA|TRBD1
CASSPGQGAFTQPQHF
TGCGCCAGCAGTCCGGGACAGGGGGCGTTCACGCAGCCCCAGCATTTT
>TRBV7-2|TRBJ2-1|NA|TRBD2
CASSRGTSSYNEQFF
TGTGCCAGCAGCCGAGGGACTAGCTCCTACAATGAGCAGTTCTTC
>TRBV7-9|TRBJ2-3|NA|NA
CASSHPSGDWTDTQYF
TGTGCCAGCAGCCATCCCTCAGGGGATTGGACAGATACGCAGTATTTT
>TRBV4-2|TRBJ1-4|NA|NA
CASSQEWAPSSEKLFF
TGTGCCAGCAGCCAAGAATGGGCGCCATCAAGTGAAAAACTGTTTTTT
>TRBV5-6|TRBJ2-2|NA|NA
CASSSELTGIFSGELFF
TGTGCCAGCAGCTCTGAATTGACGGGGATATTCTCCGGGGAGCTGTTTTTT
>TRBV4-1|TRBJ2-2|NA|NA
CASSQRGTGELFF
TGCGCCAGCAGCCAAAGAGGGACCGGGGAGCTGTTTTTT
>TRBV14|TRBJ2-1|NA|NA
CASSQVFNPGLYNNEQFF
TGTGCCAGCAGCCAAGTTTTTAACCCGGGACTGTATAACAATGAGCAGTTCTTC
>TRBV15|TRBJ1-3|NA|TRBD1
CATSRDRGLSGNTIYF
TGTGCCACCAGCAGAGACAGGGGGCTCTCTGGAAACACCATATATTTT
>TRBV5-4|TRBJ2-5|few|NA
CASSSSGAGETQYF
TGTGCCAGCAGCTCCTCAGGGGCGGGAGAGACCCAGTACTTC
>TRBV6-1|TRBJ1-1|NA|TRBD1
CASSEQGRDTEAFF
TGTGCCAGCAGCGAACAGGGGAGAGACACTGAAGCTTTCTTT
>TRBV29-1|TRBJ2-7|once|TRBD1
CSVEEVLQGAYEQYF
TGCAGCGTTGAAGAAGTCTTACAGGGGGCGTACGAGCAGTACTTC
>TRBV27|TRBJ2-2|NA|NA
CASSLVGLARFGGELFF
TGTGCCAGCAGTTTAGTTGGGCTAGCACGTTTCGGCGGGGAGCTGTTTTTT
>TRBV9|TRBJ2-1|NA|NA
CASSAQLALEQFF
TGTGCCAGCAGCGCCCAACTAGCTTTGGAGCAGTTCTTC
>TRBV19|TRBJ1-4|NA|TRBD1
CASRKLWTGSEKLFF
TGTGCCAGTAGGAAACTTTGGACAGGGTCTGAAAAACTGTTTTTT
>TRBV5-4|TRBJ1-5|NA|TRBD1
CASSTGTGENQPQHF
TGTGCCAGCAGCACCGGGACAGGTGAAAATCAGCCCCAGCATTTT
>TRBV5-6|TRBJ2-7|NA|NA
CASSSVRDRTGEQYF
TGTGCCAGCAGCTCAGTGCGGGACAGAACCGGGGAGCAGTACTTC
>TRBV28|TRBJ2-7|NA|TRBD1
CASSPAGQGAYEQYF
TGTGCCAGCAGTCCAGCCGGACAGGGAGCCTACGAGCAGTACTTC
>TRBV27|TRBJ1-2|NA|TRBD1
CASSLLEGASGYTF
TGTGCCAGCAGTTTATTGGAGGGGGCGTCCGGCTACACCTTC
>TRBV6-1|TRBJ1-3|NA|NA
CASSIQGTGNTIYF
TGTGCCAGCAGCATACAGGGTACTGGAAACACCATATATTTT
>TRBV9|TRBJ2-7|NA|TRBD1
CASSAGTGANYEQYF
TGTGCCAGCAGCGCGGGGACAGGGGCAAATTACGAGCAGTACTTC
>TRBV7-8|TRBJ2-7|NA|NA
CASSLAKVWVSGDYEQYF
TGTGCCAGCAGCTTAGCGAAGGTATGGGTTAGCGGAGATTACGAGCAGTACTTC
>TRBV5-1|TRBJ2-7|NA|TRBD1
CASSFSAGGISYEQYF
TGCGCCAGCAGCTTCTCGGCAGGGGGCATTTCCTACGAGCAGTACTTC
>TRBV7-7|TRBJ2-1|few|NA
CASSLGSGNNEQFF
TGTGCCAGCAGCTTAGGGAGCGGTAACAATGAGCAGTTCTTC
>TRBV5-1|TRBJ2-7|once|TRBD1
CASRLSTGADYEQYF
TGCGCCAGCAGACTAAGCACAGGGGCGGACTACGAGCAGTACTTC
>TRBV9|TRBJ2-3|NA|TRBD1
CASSVGVFTGVSPTDTQYF
TGTGCCAGCAGCGTAGGAGTATTTACAGGGGTTTCCCCCACAGATACGCAGTATTTT
>TRBV7-9|TRBJ2-7|NA|NA
CASSLFDSNTYEQYF
TGTGCCAGCAGCTTGTTCGACAGCAATACCTACGAGCAGTACTTC
>TRBV5-1|TRBJ1-4|once|TRBD1
CASSLTGGGEKLFF
TGCGCCAGCAGCTTGACAGGGGGTGGTGAAAAACTGTTTTTT
>TRBV18|TRBJ2-3|NA|TRBD1
CASSLDIAFRGTGKDTQYF
TGTGCCAGCTCACTCGATATCGCGTTTCGTGGGACAGGGAAGGATACGCAGTATTTT
>TRBV2|TRBJ2-1|NA|TRBD2
CASMLAGDYNEQFF
TGTGCCAGCATGCTAGCGGGAGACTACAATGAGCAGTTCTTC
>TRBV7-2|TRBJ2-6|NA|NA
CASSLVAGAIRSGANVLTF
TGTGCCAGCAGCTTAGTTGCGGGGGCCATACGCTCTGGGGCCAACGTCCTGACTTTC
>TRBV11-2|TRBJ2-1|NA|NA
CASGWTDYNEQFF
TGTGCCAGCGGTTGGACAGATTACAATGAGCAGTTCTTC
>TRBV4-3|TRBJ2-4|NA|NA
CASSQAGDKNIQYF
TGCGCCAGCAGCCAAGCAGGGGACAAAAACATTCAGTACTTC
>TRBV11-2|TRBJ2-4|NA|NA
CASSLAGRGAKNIQYF
TGTGCCAGCAGCTTAGCGGGAAGGGGGGCCAAAAACATTCAGTACTTC
>TRBV29-1|TRBJ2-1|NA|NA
CSVEVDNNEQFF
TGCAGCGTTGAGGTAGATAACAATGAGCAGTTCTTC
>TRBV10-1|TRBJ2-2|NA|NA
CASSEYGVAANTGELFF
TGCGCCAGCAGTGAGTATGGTGTAGCGGCGAACACCGGGGAGCTGTTTTTT
>TRBV11-2|TRBJ1-1|once|NA
CASSFGSSGNTEAFF
TGTGCCAGCAGCTTCGGGAGTTCGGGGAACACTGAAGCTTTCTTT
>TRBV28|TRBJ1-5|once|NA
CASSLNPPGWVSNQPQHF
TGTGCCAGCAGTTTAAACCCCCCAGGGTGGGTGAGCAATCAGCCCCAGCATTTT
>TRBV19|TRBJ2-1|NA|TRBD1
CASSTHDRGNEQFF
TGTGCCAGTAGTACTCATGACAGGGGTAATGAGCAGTTCTTC
>TRBV11-2|TRBJ2-7|NA|TRBD1
CASSLATGVYYEQYF
TGTGCCAGCAGCTTGGCTACAGGGGTTTACTACGAGCAGTACTTC
>TRBV7-6|TRBJ1-4|few|TRBD1
CASSVRQGEKLFF
TGTGCCAGCAGCGTTAGACAGGGGGAGAAACTGTTTTTT
>TRBV9|TRBJ2-7|few|NA
CASSETQADLREQYF
TGTGCCAGCAGCGAAACACAGGCAGACCTTCGGGAGCAGTACTTC
>TRBV18|TRBJ2-2|NA|NA
CASSPRDPQGGELFF
TGTGCCAGCTCACCACGCGATCCCCAGGGCGGGGAGCTGTTTTTT
>TRBV5-4|TRBJ1-2|NA|NA
CASSLGSASYGYTF
TGTGCCAGCAGCTTGGGATCCGCGTCCTATGGCTACACCTTC
>TRBV4-3|TRBJ1-1|NA|NA
CASSQEMRPLVNTEAFF
TGCGCCAGCAGCCAAGAGATGAGGCCTCTGGTGAACACTGAAGCTTTCTTT
>TRBV5-4|TRBJ2-7|once|TRBD1
CASSLARGTYEQYF
TGTGCCAGCAGCTTGGCCAGGGGGACCTACGAGCAGTACTTC
>TRBV6-6|TRBJ2-7|NA|TRBD1
CASSTSGTGGHEQYF
TGTGCCAGCAGTACCTCCGGGACAGGGGGTCACGAGCAGTACTTC